Listed below are T cell receptor beta chains from one sample, sequenced in a study of T cell responses to AZD1222 COVID-19 vaccine. Assay: immunoSEQ multiplex PCR; the TCRdb copy retains only in-frame clones and omits some. The sample records approximately 190,000 clones, almost 95% being singletons. The sample was peripheral blood, taken on day 0 of AZD1222 vaccination. The source is an adult in good health. The CDR3 runs from the conserved cysteine through the conserved F or W. The order of the fields is clone size, V gene, J gene, D gene, CDR3 protein, CDR3 DNA. The D gene is left open where the match is weak. Expanded clones get a size class; other rows say once, few or many, or leave the size out.

size: NA; V: TRBV9; J: TRBJ1-3; D: NA; CDR3: CASSVEPGVSGNTIYF; DNA: TGTGCCAGCAGCGTAGAACCAGGGGTGTCAGGAAACACCATATATTTT
size: once; V: TRBV27; J: TRBJ2-7; D: NA; CDR3: CASSRTAHYEQYF; DNA: TGTGCCAGCAGCCGGACAGCTCACTACGAGCAGTACTTC
size: NA; V: TRBV10-2; J: TRBJ2-3; D: NA; CDR3: CASSEWDVGTDTQYF; DNA: TGCGCCAGCAGTGAATGGGACGTTGGCACAGATACGCAGTATTTT
size: NA; V: TRBV9; J: TRBJ2-3; D: NA; CDR3: CASSVGGLDTQYF; DNA: TGTGCCAGCAGCGTAGGAGGGTTGGATACGCAGTATTTT
size: NA; V: TRBV18; J: TRBJ1-4; D: NA; CDR3: CASSRGDAEKLFF; DNA: TGTGCCAGCTCACGGGGGGACGCGGAAAAACTGTTTTTT
size: NA; V: TRBV27; J: TRBJ2-1; D: NA; CDR3: CASSLGYNEQFF; DNA: TGTGCCAGCAGTTTAGGGTACAATGAGCAGTTCTTC
size: NA; V: TRBV5-1; J: TRBJ1-4; D: NA; CDR3: CASSLDLGGEKLFF; DNA: TGCGCCAGCAGCTTGGATTTGGGCGGGGAAAAACTGTTTTTT
size: NA; V: TRBV6-2/TRBV6-3; J: TRBJ2-2; D: TRBD2; CDR3: CASSTRSSGTNTGELFF; DNA: TGTGCCAGCAGTACGAGGTCTAGCGGTACGAACACCGGGGAGCTGTTTTTT
size: NA; V: TRBV28; J: TRBJ1-1; D: TRBD1; CDR3: CASAPTPGGTEAFF; DNA: TGTGCCAGCGCACCGACTCCAGGGGGAACTGAAGCTTTCTTT
size: NA; V: TRBV20-1; J: TRBJ2-1; D: NA; CDR3: CSASKSNEQFF; DNA: TGCAGCGCTTCCAAAAGCAATGAGCAGTTCTTC
size: NA; V: TRBV19; J: TRBJ1-1; D: NA; CDR3: CASSIVATEAFF; DNA: TGTGCCAGTAGTATAGTTGCGACAGAAGCTTTCTTT